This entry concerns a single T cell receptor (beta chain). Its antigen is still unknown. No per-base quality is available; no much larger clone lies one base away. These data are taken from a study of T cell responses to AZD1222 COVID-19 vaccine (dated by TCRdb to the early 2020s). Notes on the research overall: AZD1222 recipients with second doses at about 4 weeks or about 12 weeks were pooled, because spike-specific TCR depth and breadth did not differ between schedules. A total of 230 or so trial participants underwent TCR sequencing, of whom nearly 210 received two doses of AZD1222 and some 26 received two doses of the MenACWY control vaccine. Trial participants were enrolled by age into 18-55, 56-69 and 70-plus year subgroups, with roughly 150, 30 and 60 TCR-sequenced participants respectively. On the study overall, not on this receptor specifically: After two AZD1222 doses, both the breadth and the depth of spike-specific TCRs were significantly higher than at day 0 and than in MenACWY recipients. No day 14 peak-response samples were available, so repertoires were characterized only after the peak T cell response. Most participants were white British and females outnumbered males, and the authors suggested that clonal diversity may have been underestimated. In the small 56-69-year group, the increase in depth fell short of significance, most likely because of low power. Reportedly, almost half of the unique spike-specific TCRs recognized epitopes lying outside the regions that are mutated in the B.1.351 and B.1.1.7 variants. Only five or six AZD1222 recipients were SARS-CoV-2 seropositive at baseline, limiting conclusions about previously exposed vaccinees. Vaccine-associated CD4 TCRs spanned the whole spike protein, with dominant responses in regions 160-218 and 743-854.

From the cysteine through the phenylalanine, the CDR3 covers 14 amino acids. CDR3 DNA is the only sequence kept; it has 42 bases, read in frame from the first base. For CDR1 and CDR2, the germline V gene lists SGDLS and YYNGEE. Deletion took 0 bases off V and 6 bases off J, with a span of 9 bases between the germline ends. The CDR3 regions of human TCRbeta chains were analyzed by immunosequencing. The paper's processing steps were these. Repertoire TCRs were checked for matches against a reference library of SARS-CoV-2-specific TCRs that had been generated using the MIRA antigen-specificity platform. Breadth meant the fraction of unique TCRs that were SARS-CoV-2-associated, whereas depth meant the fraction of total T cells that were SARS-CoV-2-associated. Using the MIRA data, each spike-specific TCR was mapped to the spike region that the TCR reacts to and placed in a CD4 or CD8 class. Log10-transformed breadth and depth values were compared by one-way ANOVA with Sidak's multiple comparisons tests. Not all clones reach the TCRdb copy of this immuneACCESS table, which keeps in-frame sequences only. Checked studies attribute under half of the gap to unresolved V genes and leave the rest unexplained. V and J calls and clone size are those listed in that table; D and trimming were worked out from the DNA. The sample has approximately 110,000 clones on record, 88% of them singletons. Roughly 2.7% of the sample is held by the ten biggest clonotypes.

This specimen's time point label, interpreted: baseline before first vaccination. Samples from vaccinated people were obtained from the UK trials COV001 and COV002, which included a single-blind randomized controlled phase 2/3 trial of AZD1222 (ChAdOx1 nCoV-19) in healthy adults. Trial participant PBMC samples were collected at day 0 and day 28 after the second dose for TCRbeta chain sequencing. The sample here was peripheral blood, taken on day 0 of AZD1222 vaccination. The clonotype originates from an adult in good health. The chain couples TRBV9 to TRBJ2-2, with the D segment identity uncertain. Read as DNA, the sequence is TGTGCCAGCAGCGTAGCTACAACCCCCGGGGAGCTGTTTTTT. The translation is CASSVATTPGELFF.